This paragraph reports one TCR beta chain. Its matching antigen is unknown. The sample is drawn from a study of CD8+CD57+ T cells in acquired aplastic anemia. Genomic DNA was employed as the template in profiling TCR beta VDJ and CDR3. TCRdb itself ran the reads through MiXCR, one entry per CDR3 protein. The profile covers hundreds of thousands of distinct CDR3 sequences, with 65% to 80% appearing a single time and 4% taken by the ten largest. General study results and limits: Found in both controls and patients were some 30 CD8+ CDR3 sequences.

V shed 6 bases, J shed 6 bases, and the junction held 3 bases outside the gene matches. Germline CDR1 is MNHNS and CDR2 is SASEGT. The CDR3 is made up of 12 amino acids. The chain couples TRBV6-1 to TRBJ2-3; 7 nucleotides match TRBD1. Sequenced sample: sorted CD4+, CD8+, or CD8+CD57+ T cells (not recorded which) from PBMCs. This receptor was taken from a human donor in good health, serving as a control. The CDR3 coding sequence is TGTGCCAGCAGAGTACAGGGGGATACGCAGTATTTT. Amino acids: CASRVQGDTQYF.